This T cell receptor (beta chain) was sequenced during a study of T cell repertoires in cytomegalovirus infection. On the study more broadly: Recently identified HLA-C-restricted CMV epitopes and well-studied HLA-B-restricted CMV epitopes were used by the study. Carrying CMV and the relevant HLA type showed in public TCR beta signatures. Study outcomes and limitations: The ex vivo response was dominated by HLA-C-restricted CMV-specific TCR beta clonotypes. Of the TCR beta families, the public ones yielded a cumulative frequency that identified carriers of CMV plus the relevant HLA.

TCRdb re-analysed the reads in MiXCR, keeping a single row per CDR3 protein. The sample lists roughly 860,000 distinct CDR3 sequences, approximately 29% occurring once. Points on this clonotype: Antigen specificity is unknown.

The CDR3 is made up of 15 amino acids. V was trimmed by 4 bases and J by 0 bases, leaving 10 bases between them. CDR1 is SGHVS, CDR2 FNYEAQ, per germline. The sequence was obtained from a human donor in good health (CMV status not recorded). Some clones in this sample may be carry-over from other donors' samples. The genes are TRBV7-6 and TRBJ1-3, with no clear D. The specimen comprised cultured CD8+ T cells from PBMCs, sampled from culture after CMV antigen stimulation. Written as DNA, the CDR3 is TGTGCCAGCAGCTATCGATGGGGCTCTGGAAACACCATATATTTT. It specifies CASSYRWGSGNTIYF.